The 10 T cell receptor beta chains in this list originate from one sample, sequenced in a study of T cells in Graves' hyperthyroidism and ophthalmopathy. RNA transcripts yielded amplified TCR beta CDR3 regions. In the first-round RT-PCR of the TCR CDR3, the HTBI primer set was used. TCRdb redid the calling of the multiplex PCR reads with MiXCR, one entry per CDR3 protein. The table records nearly 600,000 distinct CDR3 sequences, over 12% of them present only once. Sequencing was done on a sample of blood. These receptors all come from a woman between 18 and 29 years old with Graves' ophthalmopathy.

This clonotype was detected many times. V is TRBV12-3 or TRBV12-4 and J is TRBJ1-6; perhaps TRBD1 as D (5 bases). This CDR3 has 15 residues. V was shortened by 7 bases and J by 7 bases, with 17 bases between the two germline ends. CDR3 in amino acids: CASTLRGGENSPLHF. CDR3 coding DNA: TGTGCCAGCACCTTGCGGGGGGGTGAGAATTCACCCCTCCACTTT.

This clonotype was counted at least ten times. CDR3 in amino acids: CSVGSPGTDTQYF. The CDR3 region has the DNA TGCAGCGTTGGCTCGCCTGGCACAGATACGCAGTATTTT. The chain employs TRBV29-1 and TRBJ2-3; no firm D call. Germline CDR1 is SQVTM and CDR2 is ANQGSEA. There are 13 residues in the CDR3. The germline V and J ends were trimmed by 4 bases and 1 base, with 9 bases remaining between them.

This clonotype was seen many times. The chain carries TRBV7-2 and TRBJ2-3, with 9 bases matching TRBD2. The germline V gene has CDR1 SGHTA and CDR2 FQGNSA. The length of the CDR3 is 17 residues. The J segment lost 2 bases and the V segment lost 5 bases, leaving 11 bases of the junction unmatched. The DNA for the CDR3 is TGTGCCAGCAGCAAGAGGGGGCGGGAGGGATACACAGATACGCAGTATTTT. Its translation: CASSKRGREGYTDTQYF.

Remarks on this clonotype: Just one base apart from a much larger clone, this may be a read error. The CDR3 protein is CASRPPSGEQFF. As DNA, the CDR3 is TGTGCCAGCAGACCTCCCTCGGGCGAGCAGTTCTTC. The chain combines TRBV12-3 or TRBV12-4 with TRBJ2-1; D gene unclear. The length of the CDR3 is 12 residues. The germline V and J ends were trimmed by 6 bases and 10 bases, with 13 bases remaining between them.

The sample holds a few counts of this clonotype. V gene TRBV9 combines with J gene TRBJ1-1; the D is unclear. Trimming removed 0 bases at V and 4 bases at J, with 13 bases between. The CDR3 loop spans 15 amino acids. Germline values: CDR1 SGDLS, CDR2 YYNGEE. The DNA for the CDR3 is TGTGCCAGCAGCGTAGAAGGACGCGGGAGCACTGAAGCTTTCTTT. It translates to CASSVEGRGSTEAFF.

This clonotype has a handful of counts. V usage is TRBV4-1 and J usage is TRBJ2-2; TRBD1 is a possible D gene (5 bases). Germline V CDR1 and CDR2: MGHRA, YSYEKL. Trimming cost V 1 base and J 7 bases, with 7 bases left between them. The CDR3 consists of 13 residues. Here the CDR3 reads CASSQVTGGELFF. As DNA, the CDR3 is TGCGCCAGCAGCCAAGTTACAGGCGGGGAGCTGTTTTTT.

There are many counts of this clonotype. The gene calls are TRBV12-3 or TRBV12-4 and TRBJ2-3, with 9 bases aligning to TRBD1. The CDR3 has 14 residues. Losses at the gene ends were 5 bases for V and 11 bases for J; bases not matched to a gene: 11. The chain's CDR3 is CASSPRQGVREQYF. The CDR3 DNA follows: TGTGCCAGCAGTCCACGACAGGGGGTAAGGGAGCAGTATTTT.

This clonotype was counted at least ten times. This chain's CDR3 is CASQAGYQETQYF. The CDR3 nucleotides are TGTGCCAGCCAAGCAGGGTACCAAGAGACCCAGTACTTC. This chain uses TRBV28 with TRBJ2-5, with D possibly TRBD1 on 5 matching bases. CDR1 and CDR2 from the germline V gene are MDHEN and SYDVKM. CDR3 length: 13 residues. Trimming stripped 8 bases from V and 0 bases from J, with 10 bases between. Combining the CDR3 with reference TRBV28 and TRBJ2-5 gives the whole variable domain DVKVTQSSRYLVKRTGEKVFLECVQDMDHENMFWYRQDPGLGLRLIYFSYDVKMKEKGDIPEGYSVSREKKERFSLILESASTNQTSMYLCASQAGYQETQYFGPGTRLLVL.

The table lists this clonotype with many counts. V is TRBV20-1 and J is TRBJ2-7; the D is unclear. This CDR3 contains 14 residues. Germline CDR1 and CDR2: DFQATT and SNEGSKA (reference sequence). V shed 1 base and J shed 0 bases, with 10 bases lying between them. DNA of the CDR3: TGCAGTGCTAGAGGGGTCCTCAGCTCCTACGAGCAGTACTTC. As protein: CSARGVLSSYEQYF.

In its sample, this clonotype was seen many times. The chain is built from TRBV6-2 or TRBV6-3 and TRBJ2-7; D gene uncertain. The CDR3 is made up of 13 amino acids. Germline V gives CDR1 MNHEY, CDR2 SVGEGT. V was trimmed by 7 bases and J by 4 bases, leaving 14 bases between them. CDR3 in DNA: TGTGCCAGCACCCGCGCAGGCGGTTACGAGCAGTACTTC. The encoded protein is CASTRAGGYEQYF.